These T cell receptor beta chains were read from a single sample in a study of CD8 T cells in Susac syndrome. TCRdb re-derived calls from the immunoSEQ multiplex PCR reads in MiXCR, one entry per CDR3 protein. Among around 120,000 distinct CDR3 sequences listed, around 94% were seen once. The source material was CD4+ T cells from PBMCs. The receptor set was obtained from a human donor with multiple sclerosis. Both conserved end residues are part of each CDR3. Fields, in order: J gene, V gene, CDR3 protein.

TRBJ1-5 TRBV12-3/TRBV12-4 CASSRTGEGQPQHF
TRBJ2-1 TRBV6-2/TRBV6-3 CASRTSGGGSSYNEQFF
TRBJ2-7 TRBV3-1 CASSQSSGNAEQYF
TRBJ1-2 TRBV9 CASSVLDTTPYGYTF
TRBJ1-1 TRBV27 CASSSPVTGGTEAFF
TRBJ2-6 TRBV5-1 CASSITGVGSGANVLTF
TRBJ2-1 TRBV6-5 CASSFQSQTYNEQFF
TRBJ1-5 TRBV12-3/TRBV12-4 CASSRGNQPQHF
TRBJ2-5 TRBV19 CASSPWTGVETQYF
TRBJ2-1 TRBV7-9 CASSLEGGSYNEQFF
TRBJ1-1 TRBV14 CASSPSDRGNTEAFF
TRBJ2-2 TRBV6-6 CASSTRMLGAGELFF
TRBJ2-5 TRBV30 CAWSRGQEETQYF
TRBJ2-3 TRBV30 CAWSGAAGDTQYF
TRBJ2-3 TRBV7-9 CASSVGGADTQYF
TRBJ2-5 TRBV6-2/TRBV6-3 CASGALRGGQKEETQYF
TRBJ2-3 TRBV29-1 CSVESSGFDGTDTQYF
TRBJ1-4 TRBV9 CASSFGFGNEKLFF
TRBJ1-1 TRBV6-2/TRBV6-3 CASVNPVGGRLAFF
TRBJ1-2 TRBV18 CASSRGQALIYGYTF
TRBJ1-6 TRBV20-1 CSARDAQQGIGPLHF
TRBJ2-7 TRBV7-2 CASRHRGTGNEQYF
TRBJ1-6 TRBV3-1 CASSQKDRRNSPLHF
TRBJ1-1 TRBV20-1 CSAVTQGVGTEAFF
TRBJ2-7 TRBV7-6 CASSLDAAGGYEQYF
TRBJ2-7 TRBV20-1 CSARKQGRGLYEQYF
TRBJ1-3 TRBV14 CASSQDGPRDTIYF
TRBJ1-4 TRBV29-1 CSAGRGEKLFF
TRBJ2-5 TRBV27 CASSPRLGETQYF
TRBJ1-1 TRBV6-2/TRBV6-3 CASSWTDTEAFF
TRBJ1-2 TRBV10-3 CAISVNGDYGYTF
TRBJ2-1 TRBV12-3/TRBV12-4 CASSSPSGFSYNEQFF
TRBJ2-7 TRBV2 CASSETTSAVYEQYF
TRBJ2-7 TRBV5-1 CASSFTVTGTGGTYEQYF
TRBJ2-3 TRBV19 CASRGSGTDTQYF
TRBJ2-3 TRBV20-1 CSALVDSGADTQYF
TRBJ2-3 TRBV7-2 CASSLTRSGTQYF
TRBJ2-3 TRBV30 CAWTRTSDVVDTQYF
TRBJ1-1 TRBV5-1 CASSLGSFEAFF
TRBJ2-7 TRBV7-3 CASSPTGGDEQYF
TRBJ1-1 TRBV30 CAWSVSSNTEAFF
TRBJ2-7 TRBV5-1 CASSPTDRREDYEQYF
TRBJ2-1 TRBV27 CASSLGRGDNEQFF
TRBJ1-5 TRBV20-1 CSATQGARGNQPQHF
TRBJ1-6 TRBV6-6 CASSGGTSSPLHF
TRBJ2-5 TRBV24-1 CATVRTGGSLETQYF
TRBJ2-5 TRBV5-1 CASSLPGPYQETQYF
TRBJ2-1 TRBV20-1 CSASRRLAGSNEQFF
TRBJ2-5 TRBV19 CASSPGPAATQYF
TRBJ2-5 TRBV20-1 CSARDLRGRETQYF
TRBJ2-7 TRBV5-1 CASSLGDRDFDEQYF
TRBJ1-2 TRBV6-5 CASRAVQGRNGYTF
TRBJ1-1 TRBV6-2/TRBV6-3 CASLSNTEAFF
TRBJ2-7 TRBV12-3/TRBV12-4 CASSSDRGSPYEQYF
TRBJ1-1 TRBV14 CASSRLMESYEAFF